The T cell receptor (beta chain) under discussion was sequenced for a study of OX40 agonist ivuxolimab in advanced cancers. Measured with immunoSEQ multiplex PCR; TCRdb has only the in-frame clones, and not every one. Among about 93,000 clones, roughly 94% were seen once, and the ten largest hold roughly 2.8%. Sequenced material: CD4+ or CD8+ T cells sorted from blood, taken in a trial of the OX40 agonist ivuxolimab. This TCR was recovered from an adult with an advanced solid tumor such as melanoma, head and neck, liver or kidney cancer.

CDR3 DNA sequence: TGTGCCTGGAGCGGGGGACTAGGAGGACGTGATGAGCAGTTCTTC. It yields the protein CAWSGGLGGRDEQFF. This sequence joins TRBV30 and TRBJ2-1; 8 positions agree with TRBD2. The V segment lost 3 bases and the J segment 8 bases; nucleotides outside the gene matches: 12. This CDR3 is 15 amino acids long. The germline V gene has CDR1 GTSNPN and CDR2 SVGIG (reference sequence). Together with reference TRBV30 and TRBJ2-1, the CDR3 gives the full variable domain: SQTIHQWPATLVQPVGSPLSLECTVEGTSNPNLYWYRQAAGRGLQLLFYSVGIGQISSEVPQNLSASRPQDRQFILSSKKLLLSDSGFYLCAWSGGLGGRDEQFFGPGTRLTVL.